This T cell receptor (beta chain) comes out of a study of shared clonotypes between healthy human individuals. Concerning this clone itself: Its matching antigen is unknown.

Trimming took off 0 bases at V and 7 bases at J, with 16 bases between the two ends. The germline V gene encodes CDR1 LGHNA and CDR2 YNFKEQ. The CDR3 has 16 residues. It was across several immunoSEQ plates that each subset's genomic DNA was evenly split. Per the authors' pipeline: Owing to the provision of junction-only sequences devoid of quality scores by immunoSEQ, filtering differed. TCRdb keeps only in-frame clones here, not all; method: immunoSEQ multiplex PCR. The V and J calls and clone size are taken from that table; D and trimming were inferred from the DNA. The table shows under 1,100,000 clones, with about 84% occurring only once. Study-level findings and limits: Generally, naive subsets came out with larger estimated richness than memory subsets.

Division of CD4+ cells produced a CD45RA+ naive subset and a CD45RA-negative memory subset. The V call is TRBV4-2, the J call TRBJ2-1, with a tentative D call TRBD1 (5 bases). This TCR was sampled from a man aged 18 to 30 in good health. Some clones in this sample may be carry-over from other donors' samples. The sample consisted of memory CD4+ T cells from PBMCs. Subset described: CD45RA-negative fraction. CDR3 DNA: TGTGCCAGCAGCCAAGATCATAGGCAGGGTTTAAATGAGCAGTTCTTC. Protein: CASSQDHRQGLNEQFF.